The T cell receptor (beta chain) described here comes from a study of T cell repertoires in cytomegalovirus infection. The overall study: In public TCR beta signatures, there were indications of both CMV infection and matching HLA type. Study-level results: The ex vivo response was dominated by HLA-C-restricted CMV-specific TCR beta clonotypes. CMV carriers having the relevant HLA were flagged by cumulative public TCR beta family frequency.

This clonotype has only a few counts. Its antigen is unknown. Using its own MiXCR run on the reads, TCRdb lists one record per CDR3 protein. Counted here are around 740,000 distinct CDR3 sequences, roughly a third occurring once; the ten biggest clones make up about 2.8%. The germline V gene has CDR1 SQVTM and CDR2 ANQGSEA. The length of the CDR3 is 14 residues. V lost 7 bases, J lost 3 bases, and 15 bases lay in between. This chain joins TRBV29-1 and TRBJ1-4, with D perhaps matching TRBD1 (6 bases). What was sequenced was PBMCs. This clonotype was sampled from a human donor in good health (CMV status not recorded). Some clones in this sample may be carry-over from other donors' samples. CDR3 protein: CSGPPTGSNEKLFF. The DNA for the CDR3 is TGCAGCGGGCCGCCGACAGGTTCTAATGAAAAACTGTTTTTT.